This TCR beta chain appears in the sequencing data of a study of post-analysis software for immune sequencing data (dated by TCRdb to about 2015). Context from the whole study: Relapsing-remitting, secondary progressive and progressive-relapsing multiple sclerosis were recorded as disease courses, and subtype annotation was lacking for some patients. A subset of samples was prepared in parallel using single-end sample barcoding, then pooled and co-amplified after Illumina adapter ligation. The patient repertoires were compared against approximately eleven previously published healthy control repertoires obtained from donors aged roughly 6 to 28 years. The full study reports these points: Direct clustering with F measure showed strong co-clustering of samples prepared in the same batch, prompting a batch-effect correction. The multiple sclerosis patient group was slightly younger than the control group. Significantly higher frequencies in patients than in controls were found for five or six TRBV segments, including TRBV5-6, TRBV5-1 and TRBV20-1. Compared with controls, multiple sclerosis patients had significantly lower normalized Chao1 diversity, a finding suggesting substantial peripheral T-cell clonal expansion.

CDR1 MRHNA and CDR2 SNTAGT were looked up in the germline V gene. The germline V and J ends show losses of 2 bases and 2 bases respectively, and no gene match explains 2 bases of the junction. The CDR3, from cysteine to phenylalanine, totals 15 residues. Only the CDR3 DNA is retained, 45 bases long and in frame from the first base. Library preparation employed PCR. The run used an Illumina HiSeq 2500. To reduce PCR and sequencing biases, unique molecular identifiers were built into the TCR beta cDNA libraries. Every 1 to 10 million input T cells yielded about 500,000 cDNA molecules, meaning each molecule approximated one T cell. Patient libraries were prepared and sequenced with the same protocol used for the earlier healthy control dataset. Samples belonging to the same batch were prepared together, multiplexed and sequenced on a shared HiSeq lane. In the paper's pipeline: Raw barcoded reads were processed with MIGEC, discarding single-read molecular identifier groups before consensus assembly and CDR3 extraction. VDJtools was used for post-analysis of the clonotype tables, and diversity was normalized by down-sampling every dataset to the size of the smallest sample. Repertoire overlap clustering matched CDR3 amino acid but not nucleotide sequences to correct batch-related cross-sample contamination. TCRdb reprocessed the public reads (quality trimming at Q25 with fastp, clone calling with MiXCR) and kept in-frame beta chains. Each record represents a unique CDR3 protein, reported with the most common genes and DNA among its rows. These V and J calls originate from TCRdb's pipeline instead of the authors' own analysis. A total of hundreds of thousands of distinct CDR3 sequences appear in this sample, roughly three fifths of them only once. Roughly 10% of the sample goes to the ten largest clones.

To demonstrate the VDJtools post-analysis software, TCR beta repertoires were profiled from the peripheral blood of about 13 young patients with multiple sclerosis. Multiple sclerosis patients were children and adolescents aged roughly 6 to 15 years. Comment on this clonotype: Its antigen specificity is not known. Per-nucleotide qualities are absent, and no much larger clonotype sits a single base away.

The clonotype comes from a girl aged 2-10 years with multiple sclerosis. The sequenced sample was blood. This receptor chain uses TRBV6-4 and TRBJ2-3; TRBD1 lines up with 9 middle nucleotides. The nucleotides are TGTGCCAGCAGTGACGGGACAGGGCACACAGATACGCAGTATTTT. Its coded protein is CASSDGTGHTDTQYF.